Here is one T cell receptor (beta chain) with its context. Sequenced by immunoSEQ multiplex PCR; TCRdb stores in-frame clones only, minus some. The table lists about 310,000 clones, over 80% of them singletons. Individuals aged roughly 18 to 95 years were recruited from some 26 US areas. Allocation to cohorts depended on clinical history reported by the participants. Cohort 3 donors were reported recovered after two negative PCRs, clearance, or symptom resolution. CDR3 length: 15 residues. CDR1 and CDR2 (germline): WNHNN, SYGVQD (reference sequence). J lost 3 bases, V lost 3 bases, and 8 bases had no gene match. This specimen comes from a study of blood T cell repertoires in COVID-19. Across the study: Both acute and convalescent COVID-19 samples were obtained from the United States, Italy and Spain.

The material sequenced was PBMCs or T cells enriched from blood (not recorded which). The receptor was derived from a woman under 30 who had recovered from COVID-19. This chain uses TRBV10-1 with TRBJ2-7, with 7 bases identical to TRBD1. The CDR3: CASSDLRTGNYEQYF. The CDR3 nucleotides are TGCGCCAGCAGTGATCTTCGGACAGGAAACTACGAGCAGTACTTC.